A single sample is the source of the 15 T cell receptor beta chains below, sequenced in a study of T cell repertoires in aging, cancer and after chemotherapy. TCR beta rearrangements were amplified from peripheral blood genomic DNA. A mixed TRB-A/B primer pool amplified rearranged TRB by multiplex touch-down PCR. From the multiplex PCR reads, TCRdb called clonotypes with MiXCR, one entry per CDR3 protein. Of about 5,200 distinct CDR3 sequences detected, more than 25% appear once; the ten largest clones hold 6% to 8%. The sample taken for sequencing was blood. The origin of the receptors is a human donor in good health.

This clonotype is labeled as medium-sized. The J gene is TRBJ1-1, the V gene TRBV5-4; 9 bases agree with TRBD1. V lost 5 bases, J lost 1 base, and 6 bases stayed unmatched. Germline V gene sequence: CDR1 SGHNT, CDR2 YYREEE (reference sequence). The length of the CDR3 is 15 residues. In nucleotides, the CDR3 is TGTGCCAGCAGGTCTCCGGGACAGGGGAACACTGAAGCTTTCTTT. This encodes CASRSPGQGNTEAFF.

This clonotype came up a few times. The V gene is TRBV4-3, the J gene TRBJ2-7; D is perhaps TRBD1 (6 bases). V lost 4 bases, J lost 1 base, and 14 bases lay in between. Germline CDR1 is LGHNA and CDR2 is YSLEER. This CDR3 is built from 15 residues. CDR3 sequence: CASSLYRDISYEQYF. In nucleotides, the CDR3 is TGCGCCAGCAGCCTCTACCGGGACATTTCCTACGAGCAGTACTTC.

This clonotype appeared a few times. J is TRBJ2-7 and V is TRBV4-3, with 9 bases matching TRBD2. The CDR3 covers 16 residues. Germline V gene lookup returns CDR1 LGHNA and CDR2 YSLEER. V shed 0 bases, J shed 5 bases, and the junction held 8 bases outside the gene matches. The CDR3 here is CASSQDRRGGTHEQYF. In DNA, the CDR3 is TGCGCCAGCAGCCAAGATCGGCGGGGGGGCACCCACGAGCAGTACTTC.

The J gene is TRBJ2-5, the V gene TRBV20-1, with D possibly being TRBD2 (6 bases). The DNA end favors TRBJ2-7, so the J call may be wrong. Per germline, CDR1 DFQATT and CDR2 SNEGSKA (reference sequence). The CDR3 length is 17 residues. Here the CDR3 reads CSARGTYRDLSSYEQYF. CDR3 DNA sequence: TGCAGTGCTAGGGGTACCTACCGGGACTTAAGCTCCTACGAGCAGTACTTC.

This clonotype appeared a single time. This chain uses TRBV6-2 or TRBV6-3 with TRBJ2-3; 12 positions match TRBD2. CDR3 length: 17 amino acids. Germline lookup yields CDR1 MNHEY and CDR2 SVGEGT. Losses at the gene ends were 0 bases for V and 4 bases for J; bases not matched to a gene: 5. The CDR3 reads CASSYSPASGGADTQYF. In nucleotides, the CDR3 is TGTGCCAGCAGTTACTCCCCGGCTAGCGGGGGGGCAGATACGCAGTATTTT.

Of note for this clonotype: This may stem from a read error, because a much larger clone lies one nucleotide away. V gene TRBV12-3 or TRBV12-4 combines with J gene TRBJ2-5, with D tentatively TRBD1 (5 bases). The length of the CDR3 is 13 residues. Between the trimmed V and J ends, which lost 3 bases and 7 bases, there was a span of 12 bases. CDR3 in amino acids: CASSFQGPGTQYF. The CDR3 DNA is TGTGCCAGCAGTTTTCAGGGTCCAGGGACCCAGTACTTC.

Within the sample, this clonotype is medium-sized. V gene TRBV30 combines with J gene TRBJ2-3; D is undetermined. Trimming pared 0 bases from V and 9 bases from J, leaving 10 bases between. The CDR3 runs 12 residues. The V gene's germline CDR1 is GTSNPN and CDR2 SVGIG (reference sequence). The CDR3 loop is CAWSVIDTTQYF. CDR3 in DNA: TGTGCCTGGAGTGTAATAGATACCACGCAGTATTTT.

This clonotype is labeled as medium-sized. The chain employs TRBV13 and TRBJ2-6; perhaps TRBD1 as D (5 bases). V dropped 2 bases and J dropped 1 base, with 9 bases sitting between them. The CDR3 extends over 16 amino acids. Per germline, CDR1 PRHDT and CDR2 FYEKMQ (reference sequence). The CDR3 nucleotides read TGTGCCAGCAGCTTACCTAAGGGGTCTGGGGCCAACGTCCTGACTTTC. This encodes CASSLPKGSGANVLTF. The full variable domain, rest sourced from reference TRBV13 and TRBJ2-6, is AAGVIQSPRHLIKEKRETATLKCYPIPRHDTVYWYQQGPGQDPQFLISFYEKMQSDKGSIPDRFSAQQFSDYHSELNMSSLELGDSALYFCASSLPKGSGANVLTFGAGSRLTVL.

This clonotype is judged medium-sized. V and J are TRBV6-1 and TRBJ1-2; D is unresolved. V was trimmed by 2 bases and J by 4 bases, leaving 11 bases between them. The CDR3 is made up of 14 amino acids. Germline CDR1 MNHNS, CDR2 SASEGT. The CDR3 region has the DNA TGTGCCAGCAGTGAAAAATTTTCGGGCTATGGCTACACCTTC. It specifies CASSEKFSGYGYTF.

Within the sample, this clonotype is medium-sized. The chain is built from TRBV5-5 and TRBJ2-2; D is perhaps TRBD1 or TRBD2 (6 bases each). The CDR3 loop spans 14 amino acids. Germline CDR1 and CDR2: SGHKS and YYEKEE (reference sequence). Deletions cut 0 bases from V and 6 bases from J, with 9 bases between. CDR3 sequence (DNA): TGTGCCAGCAGCTTGGAGGGGGAGGCCGGGGAGCTGTTTTTT. Amino acids: CASSLEGEAGELFF.

This clonotype is deemed medium-sized. The chain employs TRBV5-4 and TRBJ1-2, with unresolved D. The germline V gene encodes CDR1 SGHNT and CDR2 YYREEE (reference sequence). The CDR3 runs to 13 residues. V was clipped by 1 base and J by 4 bases, with 8 bases between them. DNA of the CDR3: TGTGCCAGCAGCTTGCCCCGTACCTATGGCTACACCTTC. As protein: CASSLPRTYGYTF. Looking up the rest from reference TRBV5-4 and TRBJ1-2 gives the full variable domain: ETGVTQSPTHLIKTRGQQVTLRCSSQSGHNTVSWYQQALGQGPQFIFQYYREEENGRGNFPPRFSGLQFPNYSSELNVNALELDDSALYLCASSLPRTYGYTFGSGTRLTVV.

The chain is built from TRBV5-6 and TRBJ2-5; TRBD2 agrees at 13 bases. V lost 3 bases, J lost 9 bases, and 8 bases stayed unmatched. The germline gives CDR1 SGHDT, CDR2 YYEEEE. CDR3 length: 15 residues. In DNA form, the CDR3 reads TGTGCCAGCAGCTACACTAGCGGGGGGGCGGTCGCCCAGTACTTC. This codes for CASSYTSGGAVAQYF.

This clonotype has more than one count but fewer than ten. The rearrangement joins TRBV27 to TRBJ1-2; 8 bases are a match to TRBD1. CDR3 length: 13 amino acids. CDR1 and CDR2 from the germline V gene are MNHEY and SMNVEV (reference sequence). V shed 5 bases and J 5 bases; nucleotides not matched to a gene: 4. DNA for the CDR3: TGTGCCAGCAGTCTGACAGGGGATTATGGCTACACCTTC. Translation: CASSLTGDYGYTF.

The V and J genes are TRBV4-1 and TRBJ1-3, with TRBD1 as a possible D gene (5 bases). V gave up 7 bases and J gave up 4 bases, with 14 bases separating them. CDR3 length: 14 residues. CDR1 is MGHRA and CDR2 is YSYEKL in the germline V gene. The chain's CDR3 is CASKGGVNGNTIYF. CDR3 in DNA: TGCGCCAGCAAGGGAGGGGTAAACGGAAACACCATATATTTT.

This clonotype showed up just a few times. The J gene is TRBJ2-3, the V gene TRBV12-3 or TRBV12-4, with 9 bases lining up with TRBD1. Trimming removed 3 bases from V and 3 bases from J; junction bases left unmatched: 1. CDR3 length: 14 residues. The CDR3 is CASSLDRGTDTQYF. Written as DNA, the CDR3 is TGTGCCAGCAGTTTGGACAGGGGAACAGATACGCAGTATTTT.